The 18 T cell receptor beta chains below were found in one sample sequenced in a study of beta chain features in type 1 diabetes. Since all of the isolated RNA was reverse transcribed, expressed TCRB transcripts were what got sequenced. Assay used: immunoSEQ multiplex PCR; TCRdb lists only in-frame clones, some missing. Seen here are tens of thousands of clones, under 35% observed once, and the top ten hold roughly 0.45%. The sample consisted of stem cell memory CD4+ T cells from blood. Every receptor here comes from a woman aged 18-30 years in good health.

Notes on this clone: A junction boundary mismatches the germline segment, possibly from a read error. The rearrangement uses TRBV11-2 and TRBJ2-7; TRBD1 or TRBD2 may be the D gene (5 bases each). The germline CDR1 and CDR2 sequences are SGHAT and FQNNGV. The CDR3 is 11 residues long. CDR3 sequence reads: CSSGTGYEQYF. CDR3 coding DNA: TGCTCCAGCGGTACAGGCTACGAGCAGTACTTC.

This clone was recorded a few times. This chain joins TRBV7-9 and TRBJ2-5; D is perhaps TRBD1 (5 bases). This CDR3 comprises 14 residues. V was clipped by 7 bases and J by 5 bases, with 17 bases between them. In germline, CDR1 is SEHNR, CDR2 FQNEAQ (reference sequence). The DNA for the CDR3 is TGTGCCAGCAATGGGGCCTCTCGAGAGGAGACCCAGTACTTC. This encodes CASNGASREETQYF.

The rearrangement joins TRBV19 to TRBJ2-6; D not resolved. Germline-derived CDR1 and CDR2 are LNHDA and SQIVND (reference sequence). The CDR3 is 13 amino acids. V was cut by 6 bases and J by 4 bases, with 7 bases left in between. This CDR3 reads CASSFRGANVLTF. The CDR3 DNA reads as TGTGCCAGTAGCTTCCGGGGGGCCAACGTCCTGACTTTC.

V is TRBV10-3 and J is TRBJ2-7, with D uncertain. Germline lookup yields CDR1 ENHRY and CDR2 SYGVKD. Trimming took 6 bases from V and 3 from J, leaving 12 bases between them. This CDR3 comprises 13 residues. The CDR3 DNA sequence: TGTGCCATCAGAGCCCCGAAGATCTACGAGCAGTACTTC. It yields the protein CAIRAPKIYEQYF.

This clone occurred a few times. This chain links TRBV2 with TRBJ2-7, with a possible D match to TRBD2 (5 bases). Trimming took off 7 bases at V and 6 bases at J, with 16 bases between the two ends. The germline gives CDR1 SNHLY, CDR2 FYNNEI. CDR3 length: 13 amino acids. CDR3 nucleotide sequence: TGTGCCAGCAACCAGCTAATGAGGGCCGAGCAGTACTTC. Translated: CASNQLMRAEQYF.

The chain links TRBV7-8 to TRBJ2-6; a weak D match, TRBD1 (6 bases). V lost 3 bases and J 1 base, leaving 16 bases between the germline ends. CDR1 and CDR2 from the germline V gene are SGHVS and FQNEAQ. CDR3 size: 18 residues. As DNA, the CDR3 is TGTGCCAGCAGCTTGCGACAGGTTGGACAATCTGGGGCCAACGTCCTGACTTTC. Protein sequence: CASSLRQVGQSGANVLTF. Filled out from reference TRBV7-8 and TRBJ2-6, the complete variable domain reads GAGVSQSPRYKVAKRGQDVALRCDPISGHVSLFWYQQALGQGPEFLTYFQNEAQLDKSGLPSDRFFAERPEGSVSTLKIQRTQQEDSAVYLCASSLRQVGQSGANVLTFGAGSRLTVL.

This clone has more than one count but fewer than ten. The chain carries TRBV14 and TRBJ1-4; 8 nucleotides agree with TRBD1. J gave up 6 bases and V 6 bases, and 6 bases lay outside the gene matches. Germline lookup yields CDR1 SGHDN and CDR2 FVKESK. The CDR3 totals 14 residues. CDR3 nucleotide sequence: TGTGCCAGCAGTTACCGGACAGGGTATGAAAAACTGTTTTTT. Translating it yields CASSYRTGYEKLFF.

Here the CDR3 reads CASSLTGAWEQFF. The CDR3 nucleotides read TGTGCCAGCAGTTTGACAGGGGCTTGGGAGCAGTTCTTC. The chain recombines TRBV13 with TRBJ2-1, with 8 bases aligning to TRBD1. There are 13 residues in the CDR3. CDR1 and CDR2 (germline): PRHDT, FYEKMQ (reference sequence). J lost 10 bases, V lost 6 bases, and 8 bases had no gene match.

The rearrangement uses TRBV7-9 and TRBJ2-3; a possible D gene is TRBD1 (6 bases). With 4 bases removed from V and 0 bases from J, the gap between germline ends came to 11 bases. The CDR3 has 15 amino acids. The germline V gene encodes CDR1 SEHNR and CDR2 FQNEAQ (reference sequence). CDR3 residues: CASSSTGLSTDTQYF. The CDR3 DNA is TGTGCCAGCAGCTCGACAGGTCTTAGCACAGATACGCAGTATTTT.

CDR3 residues: CASSLGQGANYNEQFF. DNA of the CDR3: TGTGCCAGCAGCTTAGGTCAGGGGGCGAATTACAATGAGCAGTTCTTC. The chain combines TRBV7-8 with TRBJ2-1, with 8 bases lining up with TRBD1. The junction had 6 bases not matched to a gene; V was cut back by 1 base and J by 4 bases. Germline V gives CDR1 SGHVS, CDR2 FQNEAQ. This CDR3 has 16 amino acids.

The gene calls are TRBV14 and TRBJ2-6, with TRBD2 matching over 12 bases. This CDR3 has 20 residues. V lost 0 bases to trimming and J lost 3 bases; unmatched junction nucleotides: 9. Germline V gene sequence: CDR1 SGHDN, CDR2 FVKESK. The CDR3 is CASSQEGWTSGKFGANVLTF. In DNA, the CDR3 is TGTGCCAGCAGCCAAGAAGGGTGGACTAGCGGGAAATTTGGGGCCAACGTCCTGACTTTC.

This clone occurred a few times. This chain links TRBV28 with TRBJ1-1; 8 bases line up with TRBD1. CDR3 length: 12 residues. The germline gives CDR1 MDHEN, CDR2 SYDVKM. V lost 7 bases to trimming and J lost 8 bases; unmatched junction nucleotides: 6. The CDR3 nucleotides read TGTGCCAGCATCACAGGGGGTAGGGAAGCTTTCTTT. Protein product: CASITGGREAFF.

This clone was observed a handful of times. The V gene is TRBV30, the J gene TRBJ2-7, with TRBD1 as a possible D gene (6 bases). This CDR3 is built from 12 residues. Germline V gene data show CDR1 as GTSNPN and CDR2 as SVGIG (reference sequence). With 1 base removed from V and 7 bases from J, the gap between germline ends came to 11 bases. CDR3 coding DNA: TGTGCCTGGAGTGAACAGAGGGGGGAGCAGTACTTC. Translating it yields CAWSEQRGEQYF.

This clone was seen more than once but under ten times. The J gene is TRBJ2-5, the V gene TRBV5-1; maybe TRBD1 (7 bases). Looked up from germline, CDR1 is SGHRS and CDR2 is YFSETQ. Trimming took off 6 bases at V and 2 bases at J, with 17 bases between the two ends. The CDR3 spans 15 residues. CDR3 amino acids: CASNRGTALQETQYF. The CDR3 nucleotides read TGCGCCAGCAATCGGGGGACAGCACTACAAGAGACCCAGTACTTC. The variable domain in full, completed from reference TRBV5-1 and TRBJ2-5, reads KAGVTQTPRYLIKTRGQQVTLSCSPISGHRSVSWYQQTPGQGLQFLFEYFSETQRNKGNFPGRFSGRQFSNSRSEMNVSTLELGDSALYLCASNRGTALQETQYFGPGTRLLVL.

This chain uses TRBV30 with TRBJ2-7, with TRBD2 as a possible D gene (6 bases). Germline V gives CDR1 GTSNPN, CDR2 SVGIG (reference sequence). Between the trimmed V and J ends, which lost 2 bases and 3 bases, there was a span of 8 bases. The CDR3 is 12 amino acids. The CDR3 bases are TGTGCCTGGAGTAGGGGAGGCTACGAGCAGTACTTC. It yields the protein CAWSRGGYEQYF. Supplemented by reference TRBV30 and TRBJ2-7, the full variable domain reads SQTIHQWPATLVQPVGSPLSLECTVEGTSNPNLYWYRQAAGRGLQLLFYSVGIGQISSEVPQNLSASRPQDRQFILSSKKLLLSDSGFYLCAWSRGGYEQYFGPGTRLTVT.

In its sample, this clone was seen a few times. CDR3 DNA sequence: TGTGCCAGTAGTCCGGGACAGGGGGAAATCTATGGCTACACCTTC. The encoded protein is CASSPGQGEIYGYTF. The chain links TRBV19 to TRBJ1-2; 11 bases fit TRBD1. Looked up from germline, CDR1 is LNHDA and CDR2 is SQIVND (reference sequence). V gave up 5 bases and J gave up 4 bases; unmatched junction bases: 6. The CDR3 is 15 residues long. Complete variable domain (other parts from reference TRBV19 and TRBJ1-2): DGGITQSPKYLFRKEGQNVTLSCEQNLNHDAMYWYRQDPGQGLRLIYYSQIVNDFQKGDIAEGYSVSREKKESFPLTVTSAQKNPTAFYLCASSPGQGEIYGYTFGSGTRLTVV.

This clone was picked up a small number of times. J is TRBJ1-3 and V is TRBV7-2; 7 bases map to TRBD1. Germline V lookup: CDR1 SGHTA, CDR2 FQGNSA. The V segment lost 4 bases and the J segment 4 bases; nucleotides outside the gene matches: 4. The CDR3 extends over 14 amino acids. Here the CDR3 DNA reads TGTGCCAGCAGCTCCAGGGGGTGGGGAAACACCATATATTTT. It specifies CASSSRGWGNTIYF.

This clone was counted a few times. The chain carries TRBV29-1 and TRBJ2-1; 7 bases match TRBD2. Germline trimming cut 4 bases from V and 3 bases from J; bases unmatched to any gene: 6. Germline V CDR1 and CDR2: SQVTM, ANQGSEA. This CDR3 spans 14 amino acids. This CDR3 reads CSVGWDYHYNEQFF. The CDR3 DNA reads as TGCAGCGTTGGTTGGGACTACCACTACAATGAGCAGTTCTTC.